A selection of T cell receptor beta chains follows, all from one sample in a study of cytomegalovirus exposure and HLA in healthy donors. Profiled with immunoSEQ multiplex PCR; TCRdb holds only in-frame clones, not every one. In the table there are about 82,000 clones, 60% to 80% of which are singletons. The sample was PBMCs. The receptors shown here come from a man aged 50 to 60 in good health and CMV-seronegative. The CDR3 runs from the conserved cysteine through the conserved F or W. The D gene is left open where the match is weak. Clone size, where shown, is once, few, many, or a class for clones that have expanded.

D gene	clone size	V gene	J gene	CDR3 DNA	CDR3 protein
TRBD1	NA	TRBV2	TRBJ1-2	TGTGCCAGCAGTGGCGGGTTGTGGGGGACAGGGGGCTTCGGCTACACCTTC	CASSGGLWGTGGFGYTF
TRBD1	NA	TRBV19	TRBJ2-7	TGTGCCAGTGCTCCGGGACAGACCTACGAGCAGTACTTC	CASAPGQTYEQYF
NA	few	TRBV7-2	TRBJ1-1	TGTGCCAGCAGTCAGAGACCGGGTGAAGCTTTCTTT	CASSQRPGEAFF
NA	NA	TRBV5-1	TRBJ2-7	TGCGCCAGCAGCTTGAGTTCAGGACTCCAAAACGAGCAGTACTTC	CASSLSSGLQNEQYF
NA	few	TRBV6-5	TRBJ1-1	TGTGCCAGCAGTGGCTCGCGGGGTGAGGCTTTCTTT	CASSGSRGEAFF
NA	NA	TRBV7-3	TRBJ1-6	TGTGCCAGCAGCTCGCAGCGGAATTCACCCCTCCACTTT	CASSSQRNSPLHF
NA	once	TRBV21-1	TRBJ1-6	TGTGCCAGCAGCAATATCCAGTTGAGAAGCGGGACACCCAATAATTCACCCCTCCACTTT	CASSNIQLRSGTPNNSPLHF
TRBD1	NA	TRBV7-9	TRBJ1-4	TGTGCCAGCAGCCACCGGGACAGGAATGAAAAACTGTTTTTT	CASSHRDRNEKLFF
TRBD2	NA	TRBV9	TRBJ2-1	TGTGCCAGCAGCGTAGAGGGGGGAGGACTAGCGGTTAATGAGCAGTTCTTC	CASSVEGGGLAVNEQFF
NA	NA	TRBV5-4	TRBJ2-7	TGTGCCAGCAGCTTGGACAGAAGCTCCTACGAGCAGTACTTC	CASSLDRSSYEQYF
NA	NA	TRBV9	TRBJ1-3	TGTGCCAGCAGCACGAGCTCTGGAAACACCATATATTTT	CASSTSSGNTIYF
NA	NA	TRBV7-9	TRBJ1-1	TGTGCCAGCCCGCGGGGAGAATCCACTGAAGCTTTCTTT	CASPRGESTEAFF
NA	NA	TRBV30	TRBJ1-5	TGTGCCTGGACCAGGCAGAAAGGTCAGCCCCAGCATTTT	CAWTRQKGQPQHF
TRBD2	NA	TRBV5-4	TRBJ2-5	TGTGCCAGCAGCTTGGGGTCTAGCGGGGGGGCGGAGACCCAGTACTTC	CASSLGSSGGAETQYF
NA	NA	TRBV18	TRBJ2-3	TGTGCCAGCTCGCCCAGCGGGTATCGCACAGATACGCAGTATTTT	CASSPSGYRTDTQYF
NA	NA	TRBV25-1	TRBJ2-1	TGTGCCAGCAGCCAGACAAGAAAGAGACTAAATGAGCAGTTCTTC	CASSQTRKRLNEQFF
NA	NA	TRBV6-8	TRBJ1-5	TGTGCCAGCACCTACCCTTTGAGGGGACTCCTATATCAGCCCCAGCATTTT	CASTYPLRGLLYQPQHF
TRBD1	NA	TRBV2	TRBJ2-3	TGTGCCAGCGCCCCCAGGAGAGGGGGCTCTAGCACAGATACGCAGTATTTT	CASAPRRGGSSTDTQYF
TRBD1	NA	TRBV19	TRBJ1-5	TGTGCCACCCAGGGGGATTTCGATCAGCCCCAGCATTTT	CATQGDFDQPQHF
NA	NA	TRBV27	TRBJ2-3	TGTGCCAGGACTACAAATGGGAGGACCTACACAGATACGCAGTATTTT	CARTTNGRTYTDTQYF
TRBD2	NA	TRBV7-2	TRBJ2-1	TGTGCCAGCAGCTCGGGACTAGCGGGGGGTGCGTTCTTC	CASSSGLAGGAFF
NA	NA	TRBV5-8	TRBJ2-3	TGTGCCAGCAGCTCCCAGGTATCTAGCACAGATACGCAGTATTTT	CASSSQVSSTDTQYF
NA	NA	TRBV7-2	TRBJ2-2	TGTGCCAGCAGCTTGCAGGTGAACACCGGGGAGCTGTTTTTT	CASSLQVNTGELFF
TRBD1	NA	TRBV6-5	TRBJ2-1	TGTGCCAGCAGGCGGACAGGGGGCCGGGAGCAGTTCTTC	CASRRTGGREQFF
NA	NA	TRBV30	TRBJ2-2	TGTGCCTGGAGTGCTGTCCAAAGAGCCGTCACCGGGGAGCTGTTTTTT	CAWSAVQRAVTGELFF
TRBD2	NA	TRBV5-4	TRBJ2-1	TGTGCCAGCAGCCCGGGGTTCCTAGCGGGGGTTAGCAATGAGCAGTTCTTC	CASSPGFLAGVSNEQFF
NA	once	TRBV11-2	TRBJ1-5	TGTGCCAGCAGCCTACAGGGAAATACAAATCAGCCCCAGCATTTT	CASSLQGNTNQPQHF
NA	NA	TRBV6-5	TRBJ2-5	TGTGCCAGCAGAAGGCCCGGGGTGACCCAAGAGACCCAGTACTTC	CASRRPGVTQETQYF
TRBD1	NA	TRBV28	TRBJ1-5	TGTGCCAGCAGAAAGACAGGGGGCGAACAGCCCCAGCATTTT	CASRKTGGEQPQHF
NA	NA	TRBV29-1	TRBJ1-2	TGCAGCGTTTTATTGTCAGGGATCCGATATGGCTACACCTTC	CSVLLSGIRYGYTF
NA	NA	TRBV2	TRBJ2-7	TGTGCCAGCGGCCGACAGATACACTACGAGCAGTACTTC	CASGRQIHYEQYF